This TCR beta chain was sequenced for a study of long-term antiretroviral therapy in people with HIV. Regarding this clone: Its antigen is not identified.

Study-level findings and limits: Once patients were on ART, diversity went higher but still fell short of transplant donor controls. In HIV, the repertoires covered a tighter span of CDR3 lengths than in controls.

Researchers ran immunoSEQ v3.0 at survey level. Repertoires were generated with immunoSEQ multiplex PCR, while TCRdb's copy carries only in-frame clones and drops some. The sample holds some 28,000 clones, approximately 86% seen once. The source was unsorted PBMCs, collected 0.8 years after starting antiretroviral therapy. This receptor was obtained from a woman aged 25 to 39 with HIV.

DNA for the CDR3: TGCAGCGTTGATAGACCCCAAGGGACAGATACGCAGTATTTT. Protein product: CSVDRPQGTDTQYF. The chain links TRBV29-1 to TRBJ2-3; D is ambiguous. The V gene's germline CDR1 is SQVTM and CDR2 ANQGSEA. This CDR3 has 14 amino acids. V was cut by 3 bases and J by 3 bases, with 13 bases left in between.